This TCR beta chain was captured in a study of beta chain features in type 1 diabetes. As for the study in general: No age, gender or cell yield differences were seen between patients and healthy donors. Fewer than 110 million sorted cells were examined across all samples. Whole-study findings and limits: Insertion counts at VDJ junctions were lower in type 1 diabetes patients, who also showed more deletions there. Type 1 diabetes patients had moderately but significantly shorter TCRB CDR3s in all four CD4+ subsets.

A CD45RO/CCR7/CD25/CD127/CD95/CD27 panel sorted naive, central memory, regulatory and stem cell-like memory CD4+ cells. V shed 2 bases, J shed 5 bases, and the junction held 5 bases outside the gene matches. CDR1 SEHNR and CDR2 FQNEAQ come from the germline V gene (reference sequence). The CDR3 length is 15 residues. Of note for this clone: The antigen remains unidentified.

Every isolated RNA sample was fully reverse transcribed, so sequencing captured expressed TCRB transcripts. The repertoire was sequenced with immunoSEQ multiplex PCR; TCRdb's copy has only in-frame clones and lacks some. The sample includes roughly 400,000 clones, around a tenth of them seen just once. Sequenced material: central memory CD4+ T cells from blood. This clonotype was sampled from a man aged 25 to 45 with type 1 diabetes. This chain links TRBV7-9 with TRBJ2-5; 10 nucleotides match TRBD2. DNA for the CDR3: TGTGCCAGCAGCTTAATCCTAGCGGGAGACGAGACCCAGTACTTC. Its translation is CASSLILAGDETQYF.